This T cell receptor (beta chain) comes out of a study of Ad26.COV2.S vaccination and SARS-CoV-2 variants. V was pared by 2 bases and J by 3 bases, with 3 bases of the junction left unmatched. The germline gives CDR1 LGHNT, CDR2 FRNRAP. The CDR3 extends over 14 amino acids. As for treatment: roughly 19 received Ad26.COV2.S at low or high dose, single or two shots; several received placebo; per-sample allocation not given. Day 63 after the first injection of vaccine or placebo was the sampling time. Produced via immunoSEQ multiplex PCR; TCRdb's table is partial and in-frame only. The sample has about 400,000 clones, 80% to 90% seen once.

This chain joins TRBV12-5 and TRBJ1-2, with 7 nucleotides matching TRBD1. Sequenced here: peripheral blood, sampled in a trial of Ad26.COV2.S vaccine versus placebo. The origin of this receptor is a person between 18 and 59 years old who received the Ad26.COV2.S COVID-19 vaccine or a placebo. Written as DNA, the CDR3 is TGTGCTAGTGGTTTGAGACAGGGTGACTATGGCTACACCTTC. Translation gives CASGLRQGDYGYTF.